This entry concerns a single T cell receptor (beta chain). These data come from a study of patients and donors after allogeneic stem cell transplantation. Each CDR3 protein gets one entry after TCRdb re-called the RT-PCR reads with MiXCR. The sample yields 900,000 to 1,000,000 distinct CDR3 sequences, around 17% seen once. Germline values: CDR1 MNHNS, CDR2 SASEGT. CDR3 size: 16 residues. Trimming shortened V by 7 bases and J by 3 bases, and 21 bases separated the two germline ends. The chain carries TRBV6-1 and TRBJ1-1; possibly TRBD1 for D (5 bases). The sequenced sample consisted of blood, either unsorted or a sorted T cell fraction (not recorded which). This clonotype was sampled from a human donor who was either an allogeneic HSCT recipient or a stem cell or donor lymphocyte infusion donor (not recorded which). It is not recorded whose cells these are; they may come from a transplant donor. CDR3 nucleotide sequence: TGTGCCAGCACCGACCGCAGCGAGGGGTTTGACACTGAAGCTTTCTTT. Amino acid sequence: CASTDRSEGFDTEAFF.